The rows below give T cell receptor beta chains drawn from one sample of a study of T cells in Graves' hyperthyroidism and ophthalmopathy. TCRdb re-analysed the multiplex PCR reads in MiXCR, keeping a single row per CDR3 protein. The sample shows about 560,000 distinct CDR3 sequences, approximately 15% of them seen only once. Source material: blood. These receptors all stem from a woman aged 25 to 39 with Graves' hyperthyroidism. Each CDR3 is given with its conserved first and last residue. D genes are given only for firm matches. Expanded clones get a size class; other rows say once, few or many, or leave the size out.

>many|TRBJ2-5|TRBD1|TRBV11-3
TGTGCCAGCAGCCCGCGGACAGGGTCCAGGGAGACCCAGTACTTC
CASSPRTGSRETQYF
>-|TRBJ1-1|TRBD1|TRBV29-1
TGCAGCGGGGGACAGGCGCCGAACACTGAAGCTTTCTTT
CSGGQAPNTEAFF
>many|TRBJ1-2|-|TRBV10-3
TGTGCCATCACTCCAACGGGCGGGGGTACTAACTATGGCTACACCTTC
CAITPTGGGTNYGYTF
>-|TRBJ2-7|TRBD2|TRBV6-2/TRBV6-3
TGTGCCAGCAGTTATTCCGCCGGACTAGCGATAGCCTACGAGCAGTACTTC
CASSYSAGLAIAYEQYF
>many|TRBJ1-5|-|TRBV15
TGTGCCACCAGCAGAGTTGGAGGGGCTCAGCCCCAGCATTTT
CATSRVGGAQPQHF
>many|TRBJ2-5|-|TRBV28
TGTGCCAGCAGGACTCCGGGACGCCAGGCTGGGACCCAGTACTTC
CASRTPGRQAGTQYF
>many|TRBJ2-3|-|TRBV7-9
TGTGCCAGCAGCTCAACCCCGACAAGGGATACGCAGTATTTT
CASSSTPTRDTQYF
>many|TRBJ1-1|-|TRBV20-1
TGCAGTGCTAGATGGTCGGTGCGGATTCACACTGAAGCTTTCTTT
CSARWSVRIHTEAFF
>-|TRBJ1-1|-|TRBV7-6
TGTGCCAGCAGCTTATACGAGACCATGAACACTGAAGCTTTCTTT
CASSLYETMNTEAFF
>-|TRBJ2-1|TRBD2|TRBV13
TGTGCCAGCAGCCCGGGGGGGGGTGAGCAGTTCTTC
CASSPGGGEQFF
>many|TRBJ2-5|-|TRBV28
TGTGCCAGCGGCGACTGGATCCAAGAGACCCAGTACTTC
CASGDWIQETQYF
>many|TRBJ1-1|-|TRBV30
TGTGCCTGCCACAGGCGGGTGAACACTGAAGCTTTCTTT
CACHRRVNTEAFF
>-|TRBJ1-2|-|TRBV3-1
TGTGCCAGCAGCCAAGGGAGGGTGTGGGGCTACACCTTC
CASSQGRVWGYTF
>many|TRBJ2-7|-|TRBV18
TGTGCCAGCTCACCACCTTCGGGGCAATACGGGCAGTACTTC
CASSPPSGQYGQYF
>many|TRBJ2-3|TRBD1|TRBV11-3
TGTGCCAGCAGCCCCGGACAGGGGGAATACACAGATACGCAGTATTTT
CASSPGQGEYTDTQYF
>many|TRBJ2-7|-|TRBV6-1
TGTGCCAGCAGTACGGGACCCCTCCGGTCCGACGAGCAGTACTTC
CASSTGPLRSDEQYF
>-|TRBJ2-5|TRBD2|TRBV7-3
TGTGCCAGCAGCTTAGGACTAGCGGGAGAGCAGCAAGAGACCCAGTACTTC
CASSLGLAGEQQETQYF
>-|TRBJ2-3|TRBD2|TRBV2
TGTGCCAGCAGTTACTCGTGGCGGGAGCTGACAGATACGCAGTATTTT
CASSYSWRELTDTQYF
>few|TRBJ1-2|-|TRBV19
TGTGCCAGTACCGCCGCCGACAGGAGTTATGGCTACACCTTC
CASTAADRSYGYTF
>many|TRBJ2-7|TRBD2|TRBV20-1
TGCAGTGCTAGAGATCCTCGGACTAGTCCCTACGAGCAGTACTTC
CSARDPRTSPYEQYF
>many|TRBJ2-7|-|TRBV18
TGTGCCAGCTCACCACCGACTCCCACCTACGAGCAGTACTTC
CASSPPTPTYEQYF
>many|TRBJ2-7|TRBD2|TRBV27
TGTGCCAGCAGTTTAGGACTAGCGGGGATCTACGAGCAGTACTTC
CASSLGLAGIYEQYF
>-|TRBJ1-1|-|TRBV19
TGTGCCAGTCGTCCATGGGGGCAGCCCCCCGAGAACACTGAAGCTTTCTTT
CASRPWGQPPENTEAFF
>few|TRBJ1-2|-|TRBV4-1
TGCGCCAGCAGCAGGCTCCCAGGGGATAGCTATGGCTACACCTTC
CASSRLPGDSYGYTF
>many|TRBJ2-7|TRBD2|TRBV5-1
TGCGCCAGCAGCTTGATGACTAGCGGGACATCCTACGAGCAGTACTTC
CASSLMTSGTSYEQYF
>-|TRBJ2-7|TRBD1|TRBV19
TGTGCCAGTAGTATCAGGACAGGGGGCGACGAGCAGTACTTC
CASSIRTGGDEQYF
>many|TRBJ2-7|TRBD1|TRBV27
TGTGCCAGCAGCCGGAACGGACAGGGTGACTACGAGCAGTACTTC
CASSRNGQGDYEQYF
>many|TRBJ2-7|TRBD1|TRBV20-1
TGCAGTGCGGGGACAGGGGAGATAACCTACGAGCAGTACTTC
CSAGTGEITYEQYF
>once|TRBJ1-4|-|TRBV4-2
TGTGCCAGCAGCCAAGATCTCGCACAGGTTAATGAAAAACTGTTTTTT
CASSQDLAQVNEKLFF
>-|TRBJ2-7|-|TRBV29-1
TGCAGCGTTGAATGGACAGCCGGCAGCGAGCAGTACTTC
CSVEWTAGSEQYF
>many|TRBJ2-7|TRBD2|TRBV2
TGTGCCACCAAAGGGACTAGCGGGAGGTACGAGCAGTACTTC
CATKGTSGRYEQYF
>few|TRBJ2-1|-|TRBV20-1
TGCAGTGCTAGGGGTCGCGGACCCACCTACCTTGAGCAGTTCTTC
CSARGRGPTYLEQFF
>few|TRBJ1-5|-|TRBV6-1
TGTGCCAGCAATGGGGGGCATCAGCCCCAGCATTTT
CASNGGHQPQHF
>-|TRBJ2-5|TRBD2|TRBV6-1
TGTGCCAGCAGAGGGGGGACTAGCGGGATTGTACGGGAGACCCAGTACTTC
CASRGGTSGIVRETQYF
>-|TRBJ1-5|-|TRBV27
TGTGCCAGCAGTAATACCAGGGTTAGCAATCAGCCCCAGCATTTT
CASSNTRVSNQPQHF
>-|TRBJ1-6|-|TRBV18
TGTGCCAGCTCACCATCCAGAGCTTATAATTCACCCCTCCACTTT
CASSPSRAYNSPLHF
>-|TRBJ2-7|TRBD2|TRBV20-1
TGCAGTGCGCCGGAACTAGCGGGAGTCTCCGAGCAGTACTTC
CSAPELAGVSEQYF
>-|TRBJ2-2|TRBD2|TRBV7-2
TGTGCCAGCAGCCCCGCGGGCGGGAGGCTTACCGGGGAGCTGTTTTTT
CASSPAGGRLTGELFF
>few|TRBJ2-7|-|TRBV3-1
TGTGCCAGCAGCCAAGACGCGCTAGCCTACGAGCAGTACTTC
CASSQDALAYEQYF
>-|TRBJ2-7|TRBD2|TRBV5-6
TGTGCCAGCAGCTTGGCGGGAGGTGGACAATCCTACTACGAGCAGTACTTC
CASSLAGGGQSYYEQYF
>once|TRBJ2-3|-|TRBV19
TGTGCCAGTAGTTTAGAGGTGGCGGCTAGCACAGATACGCAGTATTTT
CASSLEVAASTDTQYF
>many|TRBJ2-5|-|TRBV11-2
TGTGCCAGCAGCTTTGTGCAGCCGTACCAAGAGACCCAGTACTTC
CASSFVQPYQETQYF
>-|TRBJ2-1|TRBD2|TRBV5-5
TGTGCCAGCAGCCCCGGGACTAGCGGAACCGGGGAGCAGTTCTTC
CASSPGTSGTGEQFF
>few|TRBJ1-6|-|TRBV20-1
TGCAGTGCTCCGCAACTCCGGGGAGGAAGGAGCTCCTATAATTCACCCCTCCACTTT
CSAPQLRGGRSSYNSPLHF
>-|TRBJ1-1|-|TRBV12-3/TRBV12-4
TGTGCCAGCAGTGAAAAAACAGGGACGAGGACTGAAGCTTTCTTT
CASSEKTGTRTEAFF
>-|TRBJ2-3|-|TRBV10-2
TGCGCCAGCAGTGAGGAACGGCAAAGCACAGATACGCAGTATTTT
CASSEERQSTDTQYF
>many|TRBJ1-4|-|TRBV2
TGTGCCAGCAGGGCGGGTTTCTCAACTAATGAAAAACTGTTTTTT
CASRAGFSTNEKLFF
>-|TRBJ2-1|TRBD2|TRBV12-5
TGTGCTAGTGGTTTGGGGCTAGCGGGGCTCTACAATGAGCAGTTCTTC
CASGLGLAGLYNEQFF
>-|TRBJ2-2|-|TRBV7-9
TGTGCCAGCAGCTTCGTGGACGGGGAGCTGTTTTTT
CASSFVDGELFF
>many|TRBJ1-5|TRBD1|TRBV2
TGTGCCAGCAGTGTGAACAGGGGACTCAATCAGCCCCAGCATTTT
CASSVNRGLNQPQHF
>-|TRBJ1-5|-|TRBV6-5
TGTGCCAGCAGTTACCTTGTAAGGGATAATCAGCCCCAGCATTTT
CASSYLVRDNQPQHF